This TCR beta chain was retrieved from a study of T cell repertoires in cytomegalovirus infection. On the study more broadly: Peptides in the study included HLA-C-restricted and HLA-B-restricted CMV epitopes. Whole-study findings and limits: Cumulative frequency of public TCR beta families picked out carriers of CMV plus the relevant HLA.

TCRdb independently ran MiXCR on the reads; one entry per CDR3 protein. Of about 920,000 distinct CDR3 sequences listed, approximately 30% are singletons. Points on this clonotype: Its antigen remains unidentified.

CDR1 is SGHRS and CDR2 is YFSETQ in the germline V gene. J gave up 9 bases and V 4 bases, and 10 bases lay outside the gene matches. The CDR3 length is 14 residues. This rearrangement joins TRBV5-1 to TRBJ2-1, with 7 bases aligning to TRBD1. Sequenced here: cultured CD8+ T cells from PBMCs, sampled from culture after CMV antigen stimulation. The sequence derives from a human donor in good health (CMV status not recorded). Some clones in this sample may be carry-over from other donors' samples. The CDR3 loop is CASSAQGTMPEQFF. The CDR3 DNA is TGCGCCAGCAGCGCACAGGGGACCATGCCTGAGCAGTTCTTC.